This TCR beta chain was profiled in a study of spatial heterogeneity in lung cancer. Overall study: The correlation between TCR transcript counts in tumor regions and a T cell module score from matched bulk RNA-seq was strong.

In regard to this clonotype: Its antigen is unknown.

Study conclusions and caveats: One measure, the expanded intratumoral alpha and beta TCR count, tracked tumor mutation counts. Ubiquitous and regional nonsynonymous mutations were each tracked by the matching count of ubiquitous or regional expanded TCRs.

Time point defined: sample taken at primary tumor resection. Some 72 TRACERx patients with early, untreated non-small cell lung cancer donated samples. From tumor, nontumor lung or frozen PBMC, whole RNA was taken unsorted for sequencing. TCRdb ran MiXCR on the 5' RACE reads and lists one entry per CDR3 protein. This sample has around 4,800 distinct CDR3 sequences, with about 23% found just once. V was pared by 4 bases and J by 0 bases, with 7 bases between. Germline values: CDR1 MNHEY, CDR2 SVGAGI. This CDR3 has 15 amino acids. This TCR was sampled from a male donor with early-stage non-small cell lung cancer. V and J are TRBV6-5 and TRBJ2-6, with D perhaps TRBD2 (6 bases). Sequenced material: lung tumor tissue, taken at surgery. In DNA, the CDR3 is TGTGCCAGCAGTTCGACTAGCTCTGGGGCCAACGTCCTGACTTTC. Translation: CASSSTSSGANVLTF.